This T cell receptor (beta chain) was observed in a study of cytomegalovirus exposure and HLA in healthy donors. The PCR employed 60 Vbeta primers together with 13 Jbeta primers. Measured with immunoSEQ multiplex PCR; TCRdb has only the in-frame clones, and not every one. The repertoire holds about 77,000 clones, with around three quarters as singletons. The CDR3 is 14 amino acids. Trimming shortened V by 6 bases and J by 6 bases, and 18 bases separated the two germline ends. Germline lookup yields CDR1 SGHAT and CDR2 FQNNGV. Sequenced input: PBMCs. The gene calls are TRBV11-2 and TRBJ2-7; D might be TRBD1 (6 bases). The TCR was taken from a man aged 40-55 years in good health and CMV-seronegative. The chain's CDR3 is CASSQGFPGGEQYF. CDR3 nucleotide sequence: TGTGCCAGCAGTCAGGGGTTCCCAGGTGGCGAGCAGTACTTC.